This TCR beta chain was identified during a study of cytomegalovirus exposure and HLA in healthy donors. The study, taken as a whole, reports: Reportedly, diagnosis of cytomegalovirus status by the classifier showed high specificity and sensitivity. There were some public TCRs occurring in many donors, but most TCR sequences were rare.

Regarding this clone: What it binds is unknown.

The germline V gene encodes CDR1 SGHDT and CDR2 YYEEEE. This CDR3 has 16 residues. J lost 5 bases, V lost 4 bases, and 13 bases had no gene match. Sequencing used immunoSEQ multiplex PCR; TCRdb keeps in-frame clones, though not all of them. The sample consists of approximately 170,000 clones, 84% of them appearing once. The sequence derives from a man aged 25 to 45 in good health and CMV-seropositive. V and J are TRBV5-6 and TRBJ2-5; the match to TRBD1 covers 8 bases. The sample consisted of PBMCs. Here the CDR3 DNA reads TGTGCCAGCAGCCCGTACGCAGGGGGCGGCGGGGAGACCCAGTACTTC. As protein: CASSPYAGGGGETQYF.